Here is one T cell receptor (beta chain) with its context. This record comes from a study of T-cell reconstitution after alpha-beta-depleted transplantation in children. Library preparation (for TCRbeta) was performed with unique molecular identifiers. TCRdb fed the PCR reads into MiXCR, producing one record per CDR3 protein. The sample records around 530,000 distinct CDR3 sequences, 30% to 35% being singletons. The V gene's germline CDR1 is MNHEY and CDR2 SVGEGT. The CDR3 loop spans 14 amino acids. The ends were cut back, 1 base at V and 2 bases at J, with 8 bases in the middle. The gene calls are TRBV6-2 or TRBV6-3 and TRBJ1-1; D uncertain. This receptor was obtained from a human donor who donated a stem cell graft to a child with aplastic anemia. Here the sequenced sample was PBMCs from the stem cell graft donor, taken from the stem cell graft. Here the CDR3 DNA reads TGTGCCAGCAGTTACTTGGGGATAAACACTGAAGCTTTCTTT. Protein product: CASSYLGINTEAFF.